The 30 T cell receptor beta chains below all came from one sample that was sequenced in a study of blood T cell repertoires in COVID-19. Assay used: immunoSEQ multiplex PCR; TCRdb lists only in-frame clones, some missing. The data contain about 70,000 clones, about 80% of them singletons. Sequenced material: peripheral blood. Receptors were obtained from an older woman with acute or convalescent COVID-19.

The V call is TRBV2, the J call TRBJ2-7, with 7 bases aligning to TRBD1. Germline V gene sequence: CDR1 SNHLY, CDR2 FYNNEI. The CDR3 sequence is 14 residues long. Trimming cost V 3 bases and J 7 bases; bases outside gene matches: 9. CDR3 region: CASSEQGQRGEQYF. The CDR3, as DNA: TGTGCCAGCAGTGAGCAGGGACAGCGCGGGGAGCAGTACTTC.

The chain employs TRBV7-2 and TRBJ1-1; D ambiguous. CDR3 length: 13 residues. Germline values: CDR1 SGHTA, CDR2 FQGNSA. The V end lost 4 bases, the J end lost 5 bases, and 11 bases lay between the germline ends. CDR3 amino acids: CASSWSWLTEAFF. The CDR3 DNA reads TGTGCCAGCAGCTGGAGTTGGTTGACTGAAGCTTTCTTT.

The chain links TRBV19 to TRBJ1-2; D remains ambiguous. The V end lost 7 bases, the J end lost 4 bases, and 13 bases lay between the germline ends. This CDR3 is 13 amino acids long. Germline V gene lookup returns CDR1 LNHDA and CDR2 SQIVND (reference sequence). The CDR3 loop reads CASTPRTGYGYTF. CDR3 in DNA: TGTGCCAGTACCCCTCGGACTGGCTATGGCTACACCTTC. The full variable domain, rest sourced from reference TRBV19 and TRBJ1-2, is DGGITQSPKYLFRKEGQNVTLSCEQNLNHDAMYWYRQDPGQGLRLIYYSQIVNDFQKGDIAEGYSVSREKKESFPLTVTSAQKNPTAFYLCASTPRTGYGYTFGSGTRLTVV.

The V and J genes are TRBV7-9 and TRBJ1-1; possibly TRBD1 for D (6 bases). This CDR3 spans 16 amino acids. Trimming cost V 1 base and J 2 bases, with 14 bases left between them. Germline V gene data show CDR1 as SEHNR and CDR2 as FQNEAQ (reference sequence). CDR3 in amino acids: CASSLGQGIKNTEAFF. CDR3 nucleotides: TGTGCCAGCAGCTTAGGTCAGGGGATTAAAAACACTGAAGCTTTCTTT. The variable domain in full, completed from reference TRBV7-9 and TRBJ1-1, reads DTGVSQNPRHKITKRGQNVTFRCDPISEHNRLYWYRQTLGQGPEFLTYFQNEAQLEKSRLLSDRFSAERPKGSFSTLEIQRTEQGDSAMYLCASSLGQGIKNTEAFFGQGTRLTVV.

The gene calls are TRBV18 and TRBJ2-7; no clear D gene. Germline V gene data show CDR1 as KGHSH and CDR2 as LQKENI. CDR3 length: 13 residues. With 2 bases removed from V and 3 bases from J, the gap between germline ends came to 8 bases. In DNA, the CDR3 is TGTGCCAGCTCACCAGGCCCCCTCTACGAGCAGTACTTC. Translation: CASSPGPLYEQYF.

This clone was recorded once. The J gene is TRBJ2-4, the V gene TRBV11-2; a possible D gene is TRBD2 (5 bases). This CDR3 comprises 19 residues. Between the trimmed V and J ends, which lost 2 bases and 0 bases, there was a span of 20 bases. CDR1 is SGHAT and CDR2 is FQNNGV in the germline V gene. The chain's CDR3 is CASSLPPSWRPLAKNIQYF. In DNA form, the CDR3 reads TGTGCCAGCAGCTTACCCCCCAGTTGGAGGCCTCTAGCCAAAAACATTCAGTACTTC.

The chain joins TRBV7-9 to TRBJ2-3; D uncertain. CDR3 length equals 14 residues. Germline V gene lookup returns CDR1 SEHNR and CDR2 FQNEAQ (reference sequence). Trimming removed 1 base from V and 2 bases from J, with 7 bases in between. The CDR3 reads CASSLDSSTDTQYF. CDR3 coding DNA: TGTGCCAGCAGCTTAGACAGCTCCACAGATACGCAGTATTTT.

The genes are TRBV29-1 and TRBJ1-2, with 8 bases matching TRBD1. V lost 3 bases to trimming and J lost 8 bases; unmatched junction nucleotides: 11. The CDR3 consists of 14 residues. The V gene's germline CDR1 is SQVTM and CDR2 ANQGSEA. CDR3 bases: TGCAGCGTTGAGTCAGGGGGCTACGTTTTAGGCTACACCTTC. This translates into CSVESGGYVLGYTF.

In this sample, this clone turned up a few times. The genes are TRBV5-5 and TRBJ1-3; tentative D call: TRBD1 (5 bases). Trimming took 4 bases from V and 5 from J, leaving 13 bases between them. The CDR3 has 14 amino acids. Germline V gene lookup returns CDR1 SGHKS and CDR2 YYEKEE (reference sequence). The CDR3 DNA is TGTGCCAGCAGCCCCGGGGGGAACAGAAACACCATATATTTT. It specifies CASSPGGNRNTIYF. Based on the CDR3 plus reference TRBV5-5 and TRBJ1-3, the full variable domain is DAGVTQSPTHLIKTRGQQVTLRCSPISGHKSVSWYQQVLGQGPQFIFQYYEKEERGRGNFPDRFSARQFPNYSSELNVNALLLGDSALYLCASSPGGNRNTIYFGEGSWLTVV.

In its sample, this clone was seen a few times. The CDR3 reads CASSSPSELFF. The DNA of the CDR3 is TGCGCCAGCAGCTCCCCCTCGGAGCTGTTTTTT. The gene calls are TRBV5-1 and TRBJ2-2; D gene ambiguous. From germline, CDR1 is SGHRS and CDR2 YFSETQ. The CDR3 is made up of 11 amino acids. Trimming took off 3 bases at V and 10 bases at J, with 7 bases between the two ends.

The chain uses TRBV5-1 and TRBJ1-1; D may be TRBD1 (6 bases). Germline CDR1 and CDR2: SGHRS and YFSETQ. V was cut by 2 bases and J by 0 bases, with 11 bases left in between. The CDR3 has 15 residues. CDR3 nucleotides: TGCGCCAGCAGCTTACAGGGACCCATGAACACTGAAGCTTTCTTT. Encoded protein: CASSLQGPMNTEAFF.

This chain links TRBV6-2 or TRBV6-3 with TRBJ1-2; 7 bases agree with TRBD1. V gave up 2 bases and J gave up 7 bases; unmatched junction bases: 10. The CDR3 covers 15 residues. The germline V gene encodes CDR1 MNHEY and CDR2 SVGEGT. CDR3 sequence (DNA): TGTGCCAGCAGTTACGAGGGGACAGAGATGGGTGGCTACACCTTC. Translation: CASSYEGTEMGGYTF.

The V and J genes are TRBV6-5 and TRBJ1-2; D is uncertain. This CDR3 is built from 11 residues. Germline lookup yields CDR1 MNHEY and CDR2 SVGAGI. Trimming removed 5 bases from V and 6 bases from J, with 7 bases in between. CDR3 protein: CASSRGNGYTF. CDR3 nucleotide sequence: TGTGCCAGCAGTCGAGGGAATGGCTACACCTTC.

The count of this clone is one. V is TRBV5-6 and J is TRBJ2-1; 8 nucleotides align to TRBD2. The CDR3 is 15 amino acids. The junction had 5 bases not matched to a gene; V was cut back by 6 bases and J by 0 bases. Germline CDR1 is SGHDT and CDR2 is YYEEEE. The CDR3 region is CASTLSGVSYNEQFF. As DNA, the CDR3 is TGTGCCAGCACCCTTAGCGGGGTCTCCTACAATGAGCAGTTCTTC.

This chain uses TRBV9 with TRBJ1-1, with a tentative D call TRBD1 (5 bases). The CDR3 is 14 amino acids. Germline V gene lookup returns CDR1 SGDLS and CDR2 YYNGEE. Between the trimmed V and J ends, which lost 0 bases and 3 bases, there was a span of 9 bases. The CDR3 loop reads CASSVGGGDTEAFF. CDR3 nucleotide sequence: TGTGCCAGCAGCGTAGGCGGGGGGGACACTGAAGCTTTCTTT.

This chain uses TRBV27 with TRBJ2-7; no reliable D call. CDR1 is MNHEY and CDR2 is SMNVEV in the germline V gene (reference sequence). Trimming took off 6 bases at V and 2 bases at J, with 11 bases between the two ends. The CDR3 covers 13 residues. The CDR3 sequence is CASSPGSTYEQYF. The CDR3 DNA follows: TGTGCCAGCAGCCCCGGGTCTACCTACGAGCAGTACTTC.

A single count supports this clone. The V call is TRBV6-6, the J call TRBJ1-5; 9 positions agree with TRBD1. The germline V gene has CDR1 MNHNY and CDR2 SVGAGI (reference sequence). J was trimmed by 3 bases and V by 4 bases; bases with no gene match: 7. CDR3 length: 16 amino acids. For the CDR3, the DNA is TGTGCCAGCAGTTCACCGGGACAGGGTGACAATCAGCCCCAGCATTTT. Encoded protein: CASSSPGQGDNQPQHF.

This clone was seen only once. This sequence joins TRBV28 and TRBJ2-4; TRBD2 matches at 10 bases. The length of the CDR3 is 16 residues. Per the germline V gene, CDR1 is MDHEN and CDR2 is SYDVKM. Trimming cost V 4 bases and J 2 bases; bases outside gene matches: 5. This CDR3 is CASSSLAGVPKNIQYF. The CDR3 DNA follows: TGTGCCAGCAGTTCTCTAGCGGGAGTCCCCAAAAACATTCAGTACTTC. Full variable domain (rest looked up from reference TRBV28 and TRBJ2-4): DVKVTQSSRYLVKRTGEKVFLECVQDMDHENMFWYRQDPGLGLRLIYFSYDVKMKEKGDIPEGYSVSREKKERFSLILESASTNQTSMYLCASSSLAGVPKNIQYFGAGTRLSVL.

The rearrangement links TRBV4-3 to TRBJ1-5, with 7 nucleotides matching TRBD1. Per germline, CDR1 LGHNA and CDR2 YSLEER. The CDR3 has 17 residues. V dropped 0 bases and J dropped 6; count of bases not matched to a gene: 11. Written as DNA, the CDR3 is TGCGCCAGCAGCCAAGAGGCAGGGGGTTCTTTAATTCAGCCCCAGCATTTT. Its translation: CASSQEAGGSLIQPQHF.

This chain links TRBV4-2 with TRBJ1-1, with D maybe TRBD1 (5 bases). Deletions cut 0 bases from V and 4 bases from J, with 12 bases between. CDR3 length: 15 residues. Germline V gene lookup returns CDR1 LGHNA and CDR2 YNFKEQ. The CDR3 nucleotides read TGTGCCAGCAGCCAAGATCTTGTGGGGGGCACTGAAGCTTTCTTT. Translating gives CASSQDLVGGTEAFF.

This clone occurred a few times. The V call is TRBV19, the J call TRBJ1-1; possible D gene TRBD1, 5 bases. This CDR3 spans 14 amino acids. Looked up from germline, CDR1 is LNHDA and CDR2 is SQIVND (reference sequence). Trimming removed 6 bases at V and 11 bases at J, with 22 bases between. CDR3 sequence: CASSPRGAGRVAFF. DNA of the CDR3: TGTGCCAGTAGCCCCCGTGGGGCAGGGAGGGTGGCTTTCTTT.

The rearrangement joins TRBV7-9 to TRBJ1-6, with D maybe TRBD1 (6 bases). The CDR3 totals 16 residues. Germline V gives CDR1 SEHNR, CDR2 FQNEAQ (reference sequence). V was clipped by 5 bases and J by 10 bases, with 21 bases between them. CDR3 in amino acids: CASSPPLGEQGSPLHF. CDR3 coding DNA: TGTGCCAGCAGCCCCCCTCTAGGAGAACAGGGCTCACCCCTCCACTTT.

As for this clone: The identical CDR3 is also encoded by other nucleotide sequences in the sample. V and J are TRBV5-6 and TRBJ1-1; D gene ambiguous. This CDR3 is built from 13 residues. V dropped 2 bases and J dropped 1 base, with 6 bases sitting between them. The germline V gene encodes CDR1 SGHDT and CDR2 YYEEEE. As DNA, the CDR3 is TGTGCCAGCAGCTTAGGCGGGAACACTGAAGCTTTCTTT. It translates to CASSLGGNTEAFF.

V usage is TRBV19 and J usage is TRBJ2-7; unclear D gene. The length of the CDR3 is 14 residues. CDR1 is LNHDA and CDR2 is SQIVND in the germline V gene (reference sequence). Trimming shortened V by 5 bases and J by 7 bases, and 18 bases separated the two germline ends. The CDR3 protein is CASSRTQTVAEQYF. The CDR3 nucleotides are TGTGCCAGTAGTCGCACCCAAACAGTGGCGGAGCAGTACTTC.

This clone was seen a handful of times. For the CDR3, the DNA is TGCGCCAGCAGCCAAGGCCTTGGGGAGATGCGAGAGACCCAGTACTTC. Translating gives CASSQGLGEMRETQYF. V and J are TRBV4-1 and TRBJ2-5; the D gene is possibly TRBD2 (5 bases). V was cut by 1 base and J by 4 bases, with 16 bases left in between. This CDR3 is built from 16 residues. In germline, CDR1 is MGHRA, CDR2 YSYEKL.

This clone occurred once. This chain links TRBV19 with TRBJ1-2; D call uncertain. The CDR3 extends over 18 amino acids. V dropped 4 bases and J dropped 1 base, with 22 bases sitting between them. Germline V CDR1 and CDR2: LNHDA, SQIVND (reference sequence). The CDR3, as DNA: TGTGCCAGTAGTACAGACATAGGACTGACGCCGATTAACTATGGCTACACCTTC. Residues: CASSTDIGLTPINYGYTF.

V gene TRBV6-5 combines with J gene TRBJ1-2, with D tentatively TRBD1 (5 bases). Trimming stripped 0 bases from V and 12 bases from J, with 14 bases between. Per germline, CDR1 MNHEY and CDR2 SVGAGI. The CDR3 extends over 13 amino acids. CDR3 region: CASSYSAGLPNTF. The CDR3 coding sequence is TGTGCCAGCAGTTACTCCGCGGGACTCCCGAACACCTTC.

This chain's CDR3 is CASSMYRGSRAFF. The CDR3 DNA sequence: TGTGCCAGTAGTATGTACAGGGGTTCGAGAGCTTTCTTT. J is TRBJ1-1 and V is TRBV19; the match to TRBD1 covers 7 bases. V shed 3 bases, J shed 10 bases, and the junction held 8 bases outside the gene matches. The CDR3 extends over 13 amino acids. Per germline, CDR1 LNHDA and CDR2 SQIVND (reference sequence). The whole variable domain, filled in from reference TRBV19 and TRBJ1-1, reads DGGITQSPKYLFRKEGQNVTLSCEQNLNHDAMYWYRQDPGQGLRLIYYSQIVNDFQKGDIAEGYSVSREKKESFPLTVTSAQKNPTAFYLCASSMYRGSRAFFGQGTRLTVV.

CDR3 DNA: TGTGCCAGCAGCCCACTAGCGGGGGCCTACGAGCAGTACTTC. It is translated as CASSPLAGAYEQYF. The J gene is TRBJ2-7, the V gene TRBV7-2, with 11 bases that match TRBD2. The CDR3 is 14 residues long. From germline, CDR1 is SGHTA and CDR2 FQGNSA. With V trimmed by 5 bases and J by 2 bases, 2 bases remained unmatched.

This clone was seen at least ten times. The chain has TRBV9 and TRBJ2-7, with 8 positions matching TRBD2. There are 15 residues in the CDR3. CDR1 is SGDLS and CDR2 is YYNGEE in the germline V gene. The junction had 5 bases not matched to a gene; V was cut back by 0 bases and J by 3 bases. CDR3 nucleotide sequence: TGTGCCAGCAGCGTAGAAAGCGGGGGCATCTACGAGCAGTACTTC. Its protein is CASSVESGGIYEQYF.